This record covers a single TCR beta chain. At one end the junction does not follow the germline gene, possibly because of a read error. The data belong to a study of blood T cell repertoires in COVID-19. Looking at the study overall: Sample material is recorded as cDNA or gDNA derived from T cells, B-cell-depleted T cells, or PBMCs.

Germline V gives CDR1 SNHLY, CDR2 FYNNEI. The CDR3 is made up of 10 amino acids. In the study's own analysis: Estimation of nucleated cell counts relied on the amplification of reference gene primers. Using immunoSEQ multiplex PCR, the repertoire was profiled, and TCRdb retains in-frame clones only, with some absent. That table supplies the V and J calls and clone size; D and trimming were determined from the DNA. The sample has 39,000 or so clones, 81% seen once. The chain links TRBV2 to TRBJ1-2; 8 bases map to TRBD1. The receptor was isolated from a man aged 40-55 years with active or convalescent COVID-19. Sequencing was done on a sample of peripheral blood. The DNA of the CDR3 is TGTGCCAGCAGTGGGGACAGGTCTTCCTTC. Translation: CASSGDRSSF.